Only a few counts were recorded for the clone carrying this T cell receptor beta chain. This record belongs to a study of early T cells in non-severe SARS-CoV-2 infection. The overall study: It was bulk RNA from unsorted whole blood that was sequenced, and the chains were unpaired.

CDR3 length equals 15 residues. V lost 2 bases and J 4 bases, leaving 14 bases between the germline ends. Individual cDNA molecules received unique molecular identifiers. One entry per CDR3 protein results from TCRdb running MiXCR on the 5' RACE reads. The sample yields about 77,000 distinct CDR3 sequences, roughly a sixth seen once. The chain couples TRBV12-3 or TRBV12-4 to TRBJ1-1; D is possibly TRBD1 (6 bases). The clonotype originates from an adult who was a healthcare worker with PCR-confirmed SARS-CoV-2 infection or an uninfected control (not recorded which). Material: whole blood. As DNA, the CDR3 is TGTGCCAGCAGTTTACATGGGGGCGCGAGCACTGAAGCTTTCTTT. Translation gives CASSLHGGASTEAFF.